A selection of T cell receptor beta chains follows, all from one sample in a study of cytomegalovirus exposure and HLA in healthy donors. Here immunoSEQ multiplex PCR was the method, and the copy in TCRdb shows in-frame clones only, minus some. The sample shows 90,000 to 120,000 clones, around 69% of them seen only once. The source material was PBMCs. All receptors come from a man younger than 30 in good health and CMV-seronegative. CDR3s include the opening cysteine and the closing phenylalanine or tryptophan. A D gene is named only where the DNA matches it firmly. Clone size, where shown, is once, few, many, or a class for clones that have expanded.

d_gene | j_gene | v_gene | abundance | CDR3nt | CDR3aa
. | TRBJ2-7 | TRBV2 | . | TGTGCCGCGTGGGCGACAGGCCGGGGAAACGGTAGTGGCGAGCAGTACTTC | CAAWATGRGNGSGEQYF
TRBD1 | TRBJ1-2 | TRBV7-9 | . | TGTGCCAGCAGACCAGAACAGGGGGGCTACACCTTC | CASRPEQGGYTF
TRBD1 | TRBJ2-3 | TRBV9 | once | TGTGCCAGCAGCGTAGGGGGACAGGGCCCCCGAGATACGCAGTATTTT | CASSVGGQGPRDTQYF
. | TRBJ1-2 | TRBV27 | . | TGTGCCAGCAGTCGCGAAGGGAGGAACTATGGCTACACCTTC | CASSREGRNYGYTF
. | TRBJ1-1 | TRBV7-9 | . | TGTTCCAGCACCAACATGTGGGCGGAAGCTTTCTTT | CSSTNMWAEAFF
TRBD1 | TRBJ2-7 | TRBV6-5 | . | TGTGCCAGCAGTTATATTGGGGCGACAGGGACCTACGAGCAGTACTTC | CASSYIGATGTYEQYF
TRBD2 | TRBJ2-3 | TRBV27 | . | TGTGCCAGCAGCGCTCTTCCGGGACTAAACACAGATACGCAGTATTTT | CASSALPGLNTDTQYF
. | TRBJ1-5 | TRBV15 | . | TGTGCCACCAGCACGTCTAATCAGCCCCAGCATTTT | CATSTSNQPQHF
. | TRBJ2-7 | TRBV11-2 | . | TGTGCCAGCAGCTTAGCACGGACAGCCCCCTACGAGCAGTACTTC | CASSLARTAPYEQYF
. | TRBJ1-2 | TRBV5-4 | few | TGTGCCAGCAGCTTGGAAGGTCAGGACTATGGCTACACCTTC | CASSLEGQDYGYTF
TRBD1 | TRBJ2-2 | TRBV14 | . | TGTGCCAGCAGCCAAGGGATAAACAGGGGGAACACCGGGGAGCTGTTTTTT | CASSQGINRGNTGELFF
. | TRBJ1-5 | TRBV27 | . | TGTGCCAGCAGCCGAGGTGGGGAGGGGGATCAGCCCCAGCATTTT | CASSRGGEGDQPQHF
. | TRBJ1-2 | TRBV18 | many | TGTGCCAGCTCTATCCGGAGGGGATGGGACTATGGCTACACCTTC | CASSIRRGWDYGYTF
TRBD2 | TRBJ2-2 | TRBV7-9 | few | TGTGCCAGCAGCCCCGTCCTAGCGGGGGGCCCTAACACCGGGGAGCTGTTTTTT | CASSPVLAGGPNTGELFF
TRBD1 | TRBJ1-2 | TRBV7-2 | few | TGTGCCAGCAGCTTAGAGGGACAGACCTCCTATGGCTACACCTTC | CASSLEGQTSYGYTF
TRBD1 | TRBJ1-3 | TRBV10-1 | . | TGCGCCAGCAGTTGTACAGTGACGGGACAGGTCAGAACCATATATTTT | CASSCTVTGQVRTIYF
. | TRBJ2-3 | TRBV6-1 | . | TGTGCCAGCAGCGTCAGCACAGATACGCAGTATTTT | CASSVSTDTQYF
TRBD1 | TRBJ1-3 | TRBV6-1 | . | TGTGCCAGCACCAAGGGACAGGGTGCCGGAAACACCATATATTTT | CASTKGQGAGNTIYF
. | TRBJ2-5 | TRBV4-2 | . | TGTGCCAGCAGCCAAGATCTTGGCGGGGCCGGGTACTTC | CASSQDLGGAGYF
. | TRBJ2-3 | TRBV6-6 | . | TGTGCCAGCCATGCCAGGATCTTGTATGATACGCAGTATTTT | CASHARILYDTQYF
TRBD2 | TRBJ2-3 | TRBV5-1 | . | TGCGCCAGCAGCTGGACCCGAACCGGGAGGGACACAGATACGCAGTATTTT | CASSWTRTGRDTDTQYF
. | TRBJ1-2 | TRBV5-4 | . | TGTGCCAGCAGCTTGGGGATACAGGAAGCGCTTTACTATGGCTACACCTTC | CASSLGIQEALYYGYTF